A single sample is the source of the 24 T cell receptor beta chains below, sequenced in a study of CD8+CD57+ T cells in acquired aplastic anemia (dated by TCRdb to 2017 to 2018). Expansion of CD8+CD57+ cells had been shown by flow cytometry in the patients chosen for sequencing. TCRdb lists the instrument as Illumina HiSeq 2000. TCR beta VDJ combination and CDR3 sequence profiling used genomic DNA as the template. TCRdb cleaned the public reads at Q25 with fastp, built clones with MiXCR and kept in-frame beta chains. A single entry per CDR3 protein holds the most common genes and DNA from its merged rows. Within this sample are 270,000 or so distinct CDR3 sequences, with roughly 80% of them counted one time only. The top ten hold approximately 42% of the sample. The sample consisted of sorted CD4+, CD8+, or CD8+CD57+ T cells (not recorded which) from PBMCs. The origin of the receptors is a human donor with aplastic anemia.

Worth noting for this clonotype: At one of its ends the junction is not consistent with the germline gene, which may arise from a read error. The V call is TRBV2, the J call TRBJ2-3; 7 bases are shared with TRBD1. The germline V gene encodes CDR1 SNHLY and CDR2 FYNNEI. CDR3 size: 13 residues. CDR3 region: CASSQGGGTTAFF. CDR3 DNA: TGTGCCAGCAGTCAAGGGGGCGGAACTACAGCGTTCTTT.

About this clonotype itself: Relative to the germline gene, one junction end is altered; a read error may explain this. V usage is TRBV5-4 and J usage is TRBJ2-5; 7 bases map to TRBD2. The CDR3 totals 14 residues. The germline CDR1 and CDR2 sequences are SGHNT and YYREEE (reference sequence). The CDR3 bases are TGTGCCACCAGCGGAGCGGGACACCAAGAGACCCAGTACTTC. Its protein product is CATSGAGHQETQYF.

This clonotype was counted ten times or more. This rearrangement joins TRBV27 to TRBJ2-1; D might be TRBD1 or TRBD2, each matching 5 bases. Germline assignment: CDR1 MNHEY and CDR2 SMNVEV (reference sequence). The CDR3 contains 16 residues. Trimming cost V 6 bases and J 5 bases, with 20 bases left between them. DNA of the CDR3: TGTGCCAGCAGGCGCGTAGGGACGCCTGGGGACAATGAGCAGTTCTTC. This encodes CASRRVGTPGDNEQFF.

The CDR3 DNA reads TGTGCCAGCAGTTTAGAATCATATGGGACGTCGTCAGATACGCAGTATTTT. This codes for CASSLESYGTSSDTQYF. V usage is TRBV12-3 or TRBV12-4 and J usage is TRBJ2-3, with D perhaps assigned TRBD1 or TRBD2 (5 bases each). Trimming pared 1 base from V and 4 bases from J, leaving 18 bases between. The CDR3 is 17 amino acids.

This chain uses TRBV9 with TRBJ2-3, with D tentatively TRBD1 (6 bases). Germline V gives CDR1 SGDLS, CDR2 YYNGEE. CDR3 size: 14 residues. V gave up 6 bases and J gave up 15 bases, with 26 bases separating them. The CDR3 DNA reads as TGTGCCAGCACCTACAGGGATGAATACGAGCAGTACTATTTT. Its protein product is CASTYRDEYEQYYF.

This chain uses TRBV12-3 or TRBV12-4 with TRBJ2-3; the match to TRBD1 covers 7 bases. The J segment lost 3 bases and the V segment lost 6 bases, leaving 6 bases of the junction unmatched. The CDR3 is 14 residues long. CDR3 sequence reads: CASSSQGLTDTQYF. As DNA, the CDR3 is TGTGCCAGCAGCTCACAGGGGTTGACAGATACGCAGTATTTT.

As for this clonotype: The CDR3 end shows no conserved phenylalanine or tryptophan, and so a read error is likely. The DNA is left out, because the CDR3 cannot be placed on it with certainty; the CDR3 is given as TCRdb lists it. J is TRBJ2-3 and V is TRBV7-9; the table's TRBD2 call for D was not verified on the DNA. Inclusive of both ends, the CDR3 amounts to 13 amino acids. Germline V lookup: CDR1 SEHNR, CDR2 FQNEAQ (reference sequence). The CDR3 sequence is CASGDGRRDARYD.

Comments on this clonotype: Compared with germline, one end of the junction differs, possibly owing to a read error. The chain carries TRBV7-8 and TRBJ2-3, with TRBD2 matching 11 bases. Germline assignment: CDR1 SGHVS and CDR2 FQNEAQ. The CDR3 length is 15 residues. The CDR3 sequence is CASSVAGGSETPQYF. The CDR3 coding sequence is TGTGCCAGCAGCGTAGCGGGAGGGAGCGAAACGCCGCAGTATTTT.

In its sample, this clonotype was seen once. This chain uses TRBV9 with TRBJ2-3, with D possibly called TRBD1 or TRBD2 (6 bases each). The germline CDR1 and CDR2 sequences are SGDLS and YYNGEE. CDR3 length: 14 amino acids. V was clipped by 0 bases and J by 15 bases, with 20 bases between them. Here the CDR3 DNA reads TGTGCCAGCAGCGTAGAGGGGGGCTCGAACTATGACTATTTT. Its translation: CASSVEGGSNYDYF. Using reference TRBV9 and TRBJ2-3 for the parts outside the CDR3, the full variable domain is DSGVTQTPKHLITATGQRVTLRCSPRSGDLSVYWYQQSLDQGLQFLIQYYNGEERAKGNILERFSAQQFPDLHSELNLSSLELGDSALYFCASSVEGGSNYDYFGPGTRLTVL.

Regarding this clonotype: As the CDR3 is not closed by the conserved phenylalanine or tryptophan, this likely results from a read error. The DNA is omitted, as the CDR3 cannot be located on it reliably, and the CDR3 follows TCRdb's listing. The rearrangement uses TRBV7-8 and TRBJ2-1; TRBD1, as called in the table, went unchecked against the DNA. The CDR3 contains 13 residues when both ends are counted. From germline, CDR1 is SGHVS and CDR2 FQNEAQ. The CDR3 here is CASSLGVGGGQHY.

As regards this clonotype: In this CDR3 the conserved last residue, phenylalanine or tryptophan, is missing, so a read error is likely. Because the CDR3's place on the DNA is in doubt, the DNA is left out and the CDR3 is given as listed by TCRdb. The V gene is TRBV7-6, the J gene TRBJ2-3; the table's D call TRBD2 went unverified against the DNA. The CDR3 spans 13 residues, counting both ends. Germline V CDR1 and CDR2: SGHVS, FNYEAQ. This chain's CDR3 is CASSLAGGATTHY.

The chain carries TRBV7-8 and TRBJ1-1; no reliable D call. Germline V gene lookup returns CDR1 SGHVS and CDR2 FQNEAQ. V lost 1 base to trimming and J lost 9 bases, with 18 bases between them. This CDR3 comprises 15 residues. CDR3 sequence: CASSLELGGNTQAFF. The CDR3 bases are TGTGCCAGCAGCTTAGAGCTAGGAGGGAATACGCAAGCTTTCTTT.

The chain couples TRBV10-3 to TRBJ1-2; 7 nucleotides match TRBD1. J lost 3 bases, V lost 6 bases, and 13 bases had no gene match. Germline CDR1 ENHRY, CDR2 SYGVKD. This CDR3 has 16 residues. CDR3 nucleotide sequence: TGTGCCATCAGCGACCTGGACAGGAGCTTGGACTATGGCTACACCTTC. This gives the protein CAISDLDRSLDYGYTF.

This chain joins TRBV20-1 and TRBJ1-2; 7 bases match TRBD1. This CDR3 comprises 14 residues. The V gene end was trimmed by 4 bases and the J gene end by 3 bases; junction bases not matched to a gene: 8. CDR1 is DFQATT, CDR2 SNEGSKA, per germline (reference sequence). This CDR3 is CSANPPDRDYGYTF. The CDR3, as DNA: TGCAGTGCTAACCCCCCCGACAGGGACTATGGCTACACCTTC.

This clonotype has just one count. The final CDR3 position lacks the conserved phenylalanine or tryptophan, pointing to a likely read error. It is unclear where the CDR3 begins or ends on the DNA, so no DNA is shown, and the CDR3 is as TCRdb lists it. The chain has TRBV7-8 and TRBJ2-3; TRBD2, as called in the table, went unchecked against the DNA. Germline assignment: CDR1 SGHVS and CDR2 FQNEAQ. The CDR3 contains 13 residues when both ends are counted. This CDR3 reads CASSDQRSGRHDD.

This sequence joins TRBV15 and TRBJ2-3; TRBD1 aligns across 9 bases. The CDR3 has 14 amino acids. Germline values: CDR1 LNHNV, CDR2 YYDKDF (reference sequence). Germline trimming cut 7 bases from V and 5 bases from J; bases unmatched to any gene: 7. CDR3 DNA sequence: TGTGCCACCACCCGGGACAGGGTCGAAGATACGCAGTATTTT. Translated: CATTRDRVEDTQYF.

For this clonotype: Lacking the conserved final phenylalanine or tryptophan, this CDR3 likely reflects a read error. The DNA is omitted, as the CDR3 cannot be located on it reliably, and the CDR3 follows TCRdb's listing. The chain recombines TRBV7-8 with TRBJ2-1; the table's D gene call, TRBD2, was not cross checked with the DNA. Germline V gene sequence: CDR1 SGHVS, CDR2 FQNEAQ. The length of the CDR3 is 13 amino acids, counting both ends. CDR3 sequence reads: CASSLAGGPDKLY.

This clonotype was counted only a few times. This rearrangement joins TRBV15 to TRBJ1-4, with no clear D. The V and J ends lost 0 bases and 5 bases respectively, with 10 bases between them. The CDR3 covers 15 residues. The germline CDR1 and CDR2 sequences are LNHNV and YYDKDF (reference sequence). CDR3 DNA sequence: TGTGCCACCAGCAGAGATGGGCAGACGAATGAAAAACTGTTTTTT. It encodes CATSRDGQTNEKLFF.

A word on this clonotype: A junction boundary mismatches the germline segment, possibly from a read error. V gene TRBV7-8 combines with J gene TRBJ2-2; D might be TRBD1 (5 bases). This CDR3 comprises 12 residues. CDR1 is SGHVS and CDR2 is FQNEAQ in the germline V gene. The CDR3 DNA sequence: TGTGCCAGCAGCTTAGTGCCAGGGCCGGTTATTTTT. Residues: CASSLVPGPVIF.

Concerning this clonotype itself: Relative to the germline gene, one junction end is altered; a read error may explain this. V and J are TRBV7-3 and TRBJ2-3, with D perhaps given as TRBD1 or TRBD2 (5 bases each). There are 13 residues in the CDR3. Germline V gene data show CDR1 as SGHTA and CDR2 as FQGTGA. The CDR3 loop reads CASGAASTDTQYF. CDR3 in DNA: TGTGCCAGCGGGGCCGCTAGCACAGATACGCAGTACTTT.

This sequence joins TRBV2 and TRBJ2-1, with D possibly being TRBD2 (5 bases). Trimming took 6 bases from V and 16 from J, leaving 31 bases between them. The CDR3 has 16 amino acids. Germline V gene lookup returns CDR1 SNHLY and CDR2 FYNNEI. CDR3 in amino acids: CASSFHSARRSYSDFF. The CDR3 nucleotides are TGTGCCAGCAGCTTTCATAGCGCAAGGAGGAGTTATTCGGACTTCTTC.

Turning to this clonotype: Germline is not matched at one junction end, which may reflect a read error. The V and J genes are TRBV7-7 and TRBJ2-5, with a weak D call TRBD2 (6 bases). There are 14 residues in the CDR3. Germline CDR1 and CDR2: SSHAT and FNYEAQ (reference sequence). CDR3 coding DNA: TGTGCCAGCGGAGGAGGCGGGAACATTGAGTACTTCGGCTTC. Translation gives CASGGGGNIEYFGF.

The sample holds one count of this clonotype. The CDR3 loop reads CASGGGGTGTDTQYF. The CDR3, as DNA: TGTGCCAGCGGGGGCGGGGGCACCGGTACAGATACGCAGTATTTT. The genes are TRBV2 and TRBJ2-3; D perhaps matches TRBD2 (7 bases). CDR3 length: 15 amino acids. V lost 8 bases to trimming and J lost 3 bases, with 18 bases between them. Germline V gives CDR1 SNHLY, CDR2 FYNNEI.

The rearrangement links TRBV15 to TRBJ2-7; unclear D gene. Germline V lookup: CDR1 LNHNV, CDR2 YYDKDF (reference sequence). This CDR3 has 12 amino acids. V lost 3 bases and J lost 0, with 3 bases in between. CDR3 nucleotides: TGTGCCACCAGCAGGGACTCCTACGAGCAGTACTTC. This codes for CATSRDSYEQYF.